What follows are 30 T cell receptor beta chains derived from one specimen sequenced in a study of cytomegalovirus exposure and HLA in healthy donors. Researchers ran the PCR with 60 Vbeta and 13 Jbeta primers. Sequencing used immunoSEQ multiplex PCR; TCRdb keeps in-frame clones, though not all of them. The sample carries 250,000 to 350,000 clones, about four fifths recorded once. The sequenced sample was PBMCs. The receptors stem from a girl aged 2 to 9 in good health and CMV-seronegative.

This clone was recorded only once. The chain uses TRBV18 and TRBJ2-7, with a possible D match to TRBD2 (5 bases). CDR1 and CDR2 (germline): KGHSH, LQKENI. The germline V and J ends were trimmed by 0 bases and 4 bases, with 13 bases remaining between them. The CDR3 runs to 15 residues. The CDR3 loop reads CASSPPKAEPYEQYF. Here the CDR3 DNA reads TGTGCCAGCTCACCACCTAAAGCGGAGCCGTACGAGCAGTACTTC.

The V call is TRBV18, the J call TRBJ1-2, with D possibly matching TRBD1 (6 bases). CDR1 and CDR2 from the germline V gene are KGHSH and LQKENI. CDR3 size: 14 residues. V lost 2 bases to trimming and J lost 2 bases, with 9 bases between them. CDR3 nucleotides: TGTGCCAGCTCACCAAGGGACACGAACTATGGCTACACCTTC. Translated, it gives CASSPRDTNYGYTF.

The CDR3 spells CASSVGQDAEAFF. CDR3 DNA: TGTGCCAGCAGTGTGGGGCAGGACGCTGAAGCTTTCTTT. This chain links TRBV2 with TRBJ1-1, with D maybe TRBD1 (5 bases). The CDR3 consists of 13 residues. CDR1 and CDR2 (germline): SNHLY, FYNNEI. Trimming left V 4 bases short and J 6 bases short, with 12 bases between. Filled out from reference TRBV2 and TRBJ1-1, the complete variable domain reads EPEVTQTPSHQVTQMGQEVILRCVPISNHLYFYWYRQILGQKVEFLVSFYNNEISEKSEIFDDQFSVERPDGSNFTLKIRSTKLEDSAMYFCASSVGQDAEAFFGQGTRLTVV.

The chain uses TRBV5-1 and TRBJ2-5, with 7 bases lining up with TRBD1. The J call is in doubt because the DNA end fits TRBJ2-7 better. CDR1 is SGHRS, CDR2 YFSETQ, per germline. There are 15 residues in the CDR3. The CDR3 loop reads CASSRGARGIYEQYF. CDR3 DNA: TGCGCCAGCAGCCGAGGAGCCAGGGGGATATACGAGCAGTACTTC.

The chain joins TRBV6-5 to TRBJ2-3; a possible D gene is TRBD2 (5 bases). Trimming stripped 3 bases from V and 4 bases from J, with 8 bases between. Germline V CDR1 and CDR2: MNHEY, SVGAGI. The CDR3 totals 13 residues. CDR3 nucleotide sequence: TGTGCCAGCAGTTATGGGAGATCAGATACGCAGTATTTT. Its translation: CASSYGRSDTQYF.

This clone showed up just once. The V gene is TRBV10-3, the J gene TRBJ1-5; TRBD1 might be the D (5 bases). Germline V gene lookup returns CDR1 ENHRY and CDR2 SYGVKD. This CDR3 region has 13 residues. Between the trimmed V and J ends, which lost 8 bases and 0 bases, there was a span of 8 bases. The CDR3 reads CAIRGSSNQPQHF. CDR3 DNA sequence: TGTGCCATCCGGGGGTCTAGCAATCAGCCCCAGCATTTT.

V and J are TRBV7-2 and TRBJ2-5; D may be TRBD2 (5 bases). V shed 0 bases and J shed 5 bases, with 19 bases lying between them. Germline CDR1 reads SGHTA; CDR2 reads FQGNSA. The CDR3 runs 17 residues. In DNA form, the CDR3 reads TGTGCCAGCAGCTTAGCGGTAGAGGGTGTTAAAATCGAGACCCAGTACTTC. Translation gives CASSLAVEGVKIETQYF.

The chain has TRBV6-5 and TRBJ2-5; the match to TRBD2 covers 10 bases. The CDR3 extends over 13 amino acids. J gave up 5 bases and V 6 bases, and 3 bases lay outside the gene matches. Germline V lookup: CDR1 MNHEY, CDR2 SVGAGI. CDR3 in amino acids: CASSRLAGETQYF. The DNA of the CDR3 is TGTGCCAGCAGCAGACTAGCGGGCGAGACCCAGTACTTC.

This chain joins TRBV11-3 and TRBJ2-7; maybe TRBD2 (6 bases). The V gene's germline CDR1 is SGHNT and CDR2 YENEEA. The CDR3 has 14 amino acids. Trimming shortened V by 2 bases and J by 3 bases, and 11 bases separated the two germline ends. CDR3 in amino acids: CASSLSAGHYEQYF. CDR3 in DNA: TGTGCCAGCAGCTTAAGTGCGGGGCACTACGAGCAGTACTTC.

The chain joins TRBV7-6 to TRBJ2-2; no clear D gene. The CDR3 extends over 11 amino acids. The V end lost 7 bases, the J end lost 6 bases, and 6 bases lay between the germline ends. Per germline, CDR1 SGHVS and CDR2 FNYEAQ. In DNA, the CDR3 is TGTGCCAGCACCCTAGCCGGGGAGCTGTTTTTT. It encodes CASTLAGELFF.

The rearrangement joins TRBV19 to TRBJ1-1; D unclear. The CDR3 has 14 amino acids. V was shortened by 5 bases and J by 1 base, with 11 bases between the two germline ends. Germline lookup yields CDR1 LNHDA and CDR2 SQIVND (reference sequence). CDR3 in amino acids: CASSRRRGNTEAFF. The CDR3 DNA reads as TGTGCCAGTAGTCGACGTAGAGGGAACACTGAAGCTTTCTTT. Drawing the rest from reference TRBV19 and TRBJ1-1, the complete variable domain is DGGITQSPKYLFRKEGQNVTLSCEQNLNHDAMYWYRQDPGQGLRLIYYSQIVNDFQKGDIAEGYSVSREKKESFPLTVTSAQKNPTAFYLCASSRRRGNTEAFFGQGTRLTVV.

The chain joins TRBV5-4 to TRBJ2-1, with TRBD2 matching 12 bases. The CDR3 has 18 residues. Germline CDR1 reads SGHNT; CDR2 reads YYREEE (reference sequence). With V trimmed by 1 base and J by 0 bases, 5 bases remained unmatched. The CDR3 DNA is TGTGCCAGCAGCTTGCGACTAGCGGGAGTGGGCTCCTACAATGAGCAGTTCTTC. This sequence encodes CASSLRLAGVGSYNEQFF.

This sequence joins TRBV10-1 and TRBJ2-3; D is uncertain. The V end lost 7 bases, the J end lost 6 bases, and 14 bases lay between the germline ends. Germline lookup yields CDR1 WNHNN and CDR2 SYGVQD (reference sequence). The CDR3 runs to 13 residues. The CDR3 loop reads CASIPSSFDTQYF. CDR3 nucleotide sequence: TGCGCCAGCATCCCCTCTAGTTTCGATACGCAGTATTTT.

This clone came up a few times. The chain joins TRBV6-5 to TRBJ2-7, with TRBD2 as a possible D gene (5 bases). The CDR3 has 12 residues. V was clipped by 6 bases and J by 7 bases, with 13 bases between them. CDR1 MNHEY and CDR2 SVGAGI come from the germline V gene. CDR3 amino acids: CASSARTLEQYF. CDR3 DNA: TGTGCCAGCAGCGCTAGGACTCTGGAGCAGTACTTC.

The chain joins TRBV9 to TRBJ2-1; the match to TRBD2 covers 7 bases. There are 13 residues in the CDR3. Germline CDR1 SGDLS, CDR2 YYNGEE. V shed 3 bases and J 10 bases; nucleotides not matched to a gene: 7. The CDR3 DNA reads TGTGCCAGCAGCGCGGGGACTACGCCGGAGCAGTTCTTC. It translates to CASSAGTTPEQFF.

This clone was observed once. The J gene is TRBJ2-3, the V gene TRBV25-1; 11 bases fit TRBD2. From germline, CDR1 is MGHDK and CDR2 SYGVNS. Trimming at V came to 4 bases and at J to 5 bases, leaving 5 bases not matched to a gene. The CDR3 sequence is 15 residues long. Here the CDR3 DNA reads TGTGCCAGCAGTGTCCCTAGCGGGGGGCGAGATACGCAGTATTTT. Encoded protein: CASSVPSGGRDTQYF.

The CDR3 loop is CASSPNFRTGGESKNIQYF. DNA of the CDR3: TGTGCCAGCAGCCCCAATTTCCGCACGGGGGGCGAGTCCAAAAACATTCAGTACTTC. The chain employs TRBV7-9 and TRBJ2-4, with a possible D match to TRBD2 (7 bases). V was clipped by 5 bases and J by 2 bases, with 25 bases between them. The CDR3 sequence is 19 residues long. CDR1 is SEHNR and CDR2 is FQNEAQ in the germline V gene (reference sequence).

This chain connects TRBV21-1 to TRBJ2-7; TRBD2, the table's D call, was not compared with the DNA. TRBV21-1 is annotated as a pseudogene. The CDR3 extends over 17 amino acids. The CDR3 coding sequence is TGTGCCAGCAGCAAAGCCGTGGCGTGGGAGGCCTCCTACGAGCAGTACTTC. Its protein is CASSKAVAWEASYEQYF.

V and J are TRBV28 and TRBJ1-2; TRBD1 agrees at 7 bases. V trimming: 6 bases; J trimming: 4 bases; junction bases outside the gene matches: 5. The germline CDR1 and CDR2 sequences are MDHEN and SYDVKM. The CDR3 sequence is 13 residues long. The CDR3 DNA reads as TGTGCCAGCAGAGGGACAGTACCCTATGGCTACACCTTC. It encodes CASRGTVPYGYTF.

V gene TRBV11-2 combines with J gene TRBJ1-1, with TRBD1 identical over 9 bases. This CDR3 contains 15 residues. The V gene's germline CDR1 is SGHAT and CDR2 FQNNGV. The V segment lost 5 bases and the J segment 6 bases; nucleotides outside the gene matches: 10. In DNA, the CDR3 is TGTGCCAGCAGCCCACGAAGACAGGGGGTGTCTGAAGCTTTCTTT. Encoded protein: CASSPRRQGVSEAFF.

This rearrangement joins TRBV28 to TRBJ2-1; D call uncertain. Trimming cost V 7 bases and J 13 bases, with 14 bases left between them. Germline CDR1 and CDR2: MDHEN and SYDVKM. The CDR3 length is 11 residues. The CDR3 reads CASTARGGQFF. The CDR3 DNA is TGTGCCAGCACCGCGCGAGGTGGACAGTTCTTC. The complete variable domain, with remaining parts taken from reference TRBV28 and TRBJ2-1, reads DVKVTQSSRYLVKRTGEKVFLECVQDMDHENMFWYRQDPGLGLRLIYFSYDVKMKEKGDIPEGYSVSREKKERFSLILESASTNQTSMYLCASTARGGQFFGPGTRLTVL.

As concerns this clone: Other nucleotide sequences in the sample specify the same CDR3. The chain carries TRBV19 and TRBJ2-7, with TRBD1 matching over 7 bases. This CDR3 has 13 residues. J gave up 3 bases and V 2 bases, and 1 base lay outside the gene matches. Per the germline V gene, CDR1 is LNHDA and CDR2 is SQIVND (reference sequence). This CDR3 is CASSIRDSYEQYF. CDR3 DNA: TGTGCCAGTAGTATAAGGGACAGCTACGAGCAGTACTTC.

This chain uses TRBV11-2 with TRBJ2-7; 7 nucleotides match TRBD1. Trimming cost V 3 bases and J 3 bases; bases outside gene matches: 14. This CDR3 is 17 amino acids long. Germline V gene data show CDR1 as SGHAT and CDR2 as FQNNGV. The CDR3 region has the DNA TGTGCCAGCAGCTTTTCCCCGGGACAGATGACTTTCTACGAGCAGTACTTC. It yields the protein CASSFSPGQMTFYEQYF.

This chain links TRBV7-9 with TRBJ2-5, with 8 bases aligning to TRBD1. Germline CDR1 SEHNR, CDR2 FQNEAQ (reference sequence). J was trimmed by 5 bases and V by 5 bases; bases with no gene match: 13. The CDR3 contains 16 residues. The CDR3 DNA is TGTGCCAGCAGCCCCGGGGGCAGGGGGCGTACGGAGACCCAGTACTTC. Encoded protein: CASSPGGRGRTETQYF. Combining the CDR3 with reference TRBV7-9 and TRBJ2-5 gives the whole variable domain DTGVSQNPRHKITKRGQNVTFRCDPISEHNRLYWYRQTLGQGPEFLTYFQNEAQLEKSRLLSDRFSAERPKGSFSTLEIQRTEQGDSAMYLCASSPGGRGRTETQYFGPGTRLLVL.

This clone has just one count. This chain's CDR3 is CAWAEGAANNSPLHF. CDR3 bases: TGTGCCTGGGCCGAGGGGGCAGCTAATAATTCACCCCTCCACTTT. This rearrangement joins TRBV30 to TRBJ1-6; 7 bases align to TRBD1. The germline V gene encodes CDR1 GTSNPN and CDR2 SVGIG (reference sequence). This CDR3 region has 15 residues. J was trimmed by 5 bases and V by 5 bases; bases with no gene match: 9.

This clone was seen more than once but under ten times. The V call is TRBV28, the J call TRBJ1-2; 10 bases match TRBD1. The CDR3 consists of 16 residues. Unmatched junction bases numbered 12, after V lost 7 bases and J lost 4 bases. Per germline, CDR1 MDHEN and CDR2 SYDVKM. The chain's CDR3 is CASTIGTGAVFYGYTF. The CDR3 region has the DNA TGTGCCAGCACAATAGGGACAGGGGCGGTGTTCTATGGCTACACCTTC.

The V and J genes are TRBV10-3 and TRBJ2-7, with 15 bases identical to TRBD2. The CDR3 has 18 residues. The V gene's germline CDR1 is ENHRY and CDR2 SYGVKD. The J segment lost 0 bases and the V segment lost 4 bases, leaving 7 bases of the junction unmatched. In DNA, the CDR3 is TGTGCCATCAGTGTCCCGGGACTAGCGGGAGGTATCTCCTACGAGCAGTACTTC. Protein sequence: CAISVPGLAGGISYEQYF.

This clone showed up just a few times. This chain connects TRBV10-3 to TRBJ2-1; 14 nucleotides align to TRBD2. The CDR3 loop spans 15 amino acids. The V gene's germline CDR1 is ENHRY and CDR2 SYGVKD. The V gene end was trimmed by 3 bases and the J gene end by 7 bases; junction bases not matched to a gene: 2. In nucleotides, the CDR3 is TGTGCCATCAGTGAAAGGACTAGCGGGAGGAATGAGCAGTTCTTC. Protein product: CAISERTSGRNEQFF.

The genes are TRBV7-9 and TRBJ1-1, with 7 bases identical to TRBD1. The CDR3 loop spans 14 amino acids. V gave up 5 bases and J gave up 1 base; unmatched junction bases: 4. CDR1 and CDR2 (germline): SEHNR, FQNEAQ (reference sequence). The DNA for the CDR3 is TGTGCCAGCAGCCCCAGGGGGAAGAACACTGAAGCTTTCTTT. Amino acids: CASSPRGKNTEAFF.

The V gene is TRBV7-9, the J gene TRBJ2-3, with 7 bases that match TRBD2. Per the germline V gene, CDR1 is SEHNR and CDR2 is FQNEAQ (reference sequence). The CDR3 is made up of 13 amino acids. Trimming took 7 bases from V and 2 from J; bases not matched to a gene: 3. As DNA, the CDR3 is TGTGCCAGCATGGGACTACACACAGATACGCAGTATTTT. Amino acids: CASMGLHTDTQYF.